This is a list of T cell receptor beta chains from one sample in a study of T cell changes during pregnancy in multiple sclerosis. Libraries were prepared by immunoSEQ multiplex PCR; TCRdb keeps only in-frame clonotypes and omits some of them. This table has about 40,000 clones, over 75% appearing once. The specimen comprised peripheral blood, sampled in the first trimester of pregnancy. The receptors stem from a female donor in good health, enrolled as a control in a pregnancy study. The CDR3 runs from the conserved cysteine through the conserved F or W. D genes are given only for firm matches. Clone size is stated in some rows and not others, as once, few, many or a class when expanded.

J gene	D gene	clone size	V gene	CDR3 DNA	CDR3 protein
TRBJ2-7	.	.	TRBV7-3	TGTGCCAGCAGCCAACCCCCTAGGCTTTACGAGCAGTACTTC	CASSQPPRLYEQYF
TRBJ1-1	.	.	TRBV6-5	TGTGCCAGCAGTTATAAACAGGGGAACACTGAAGCTTTCTTT	CASSYKQGNTEAFF
TRBJ2-1	.	.	TRBV7-8	TGTGCCAGCAGCTCTGACTATGAGCAGTTCTTC	CASSSDYEQFF
TRBJ1-3	.	once	TRBV14	TGTGCCAGCAGCCTCCGGGACAACTCTGGAAACACCATATATTTT	CASSLRDNSGNTIYF
TRBJ2-7	.	once	TRBV2	TGTGCCAGCAGTGAAAAGCAGACTCCGAAGACCTACGAGCAGTACTTC	CASSEKQTPKTYEQYF
TRBJ2-3	.	.	TRBV11-3	TGTGCCAGCAGCTTATCTCGTCACAGAGATACGCAGTATTTT	CASSLSRHRDTQYF
TRBJ1-1	TRBD1	once	TRBV5-6	TGTGCCAGCAGCCCTTTGGGGACAGGGAGGGCCAACACTGAAGCTTTCTTT	CASSPLGTGRANTEAFF
TRBJ1-2	TRBD1	.	TRBV15	TGTGCCACCAGCAGAGATTCGCTTACAGGGGGCTGGTATGGCTACACCTTC	CATSRDSLTGGWYGYTF
TRBJ2-7	TRBD1	.	TRBV7-2	TGTGCCAGCAGTTTAGGACAGGGGGTGACCTACGAGCAGTACTTC	CASSLGQGVTYEQYF
TRBJ2-5	TRBD2	.	TRBV4-2	TGTGCCAGCAGCGAAACGGCCAGCGGGGGAACCCAGTACTTC	CASSETASGGTQYF
TRBJ2-5	TRBD2	.	TRBV10-1	TGCGCCACCTGCCGGTCTTCTAGCGGGAGCGACCAAGAGACCCAGTACTTC	CATCRSSSGSDQETQYF
TRBJ2-7	TRBD1	.	TRBV7-9	TGTGCCAGCAGCTCCCGGGACAGGGGACAATACGAGCAGTACTTC	CASSSRDRGQYEQYF
TRBJ2-7	.	.	TRBV5-4	TGTGCCAGCAGCTCGGGCTCCTACGAGCAGTACTTC	CASSSGSYEQYF
TRBJ1-3	TRBD1	.	TRBV7-2	TGTGCCAGCAGCTTAGGGGACAGTTCCTCTGGAAACACCATATATTTT	CASSLGDSSSGNTIYF
TRBJ2-7	.	.	TRBV30	TGTGCCTGGAGTTGGGGCACTTTCGAGCAGTACTTC	CAWSWGTFEQYF
TRBJ1-5	.	.	TRBV27	TGTGCCAGCAGCCCAGCGGACAGTCATGATCAGCCCCAGCATTTT	CASSPADSHDQPQHF
TRBJ1-2	TRBD1	.	TRBV25-1	TGTGCCAGCAGTGTGGGCTACGGACAGGGTAATGGCTACACCTTC	CASSVGYGQGNGYTF
TRBJ2-2	TRBD1	.	TRBV7-2	TGTGCCAGCAGCCGCTACCGGGACAGGGAGATTGTGGATACCGGGGAGCTGTTTTTT	CASSRYRDREIVDTGELFF
TRBJ2-3	.	.	TRBV15	TGTGCCACCAGCAGTAGGGATTCCTACGGGAAGGGAACAGATACGCAGTATTTT	CATSSRDSYGKGTDTQYF
TRBJ1-5	.	.	TRBV19	TGTGCCAGTAGTATACCAGGTTATAGCAATCAGCCCCAGCATTTT	CASSIPGYSNQPQHF
TRBJ1-1	TRBD1	.	TRBV7-3	TGTGCCAGCAGCTTAGGGGGCGACAGGGCGGGCACTGAAGCTTTCTTT	CASSLGGDRAGTEAFF
TRBJ1-2	TRBD1	few	TRBV15	TGTGCCACCAGCAGGGGGGACAGGGCCTCAGCTAACTATGGCTACACCTTC	CATSRGDRASANYGYTF
TRBJ2-5	TRBD2	.	TRBV27	TGTGCCAGCAGTGCGGGACTAGCTCAAGAGACCCAGTACTTC	CASSAGLAQETQYF
TRBJ1-2	TRBD1	.	TRBV12-5	TGTGCTAGTGGTTTGGTCAAAGCCACGGGACAGAGTTTCCCTCATTCTAACTATGGCTACACCTTC	CASGLVKATGQSFPHSNYGYTF
TRBJ2-7	TRBD1	.	TRBV7-6	TGTGCCAGCAGCTTGGGACAGGCGATGAGCTCCTACGAGCAGTACTTC	CASSLGQAMSSYEQYF
TRBJ2-5	.	.	TRBV6-1	TGTGCCAGCAGTGAAAGGACAGCCCAAGAGACCCAGTACTTC	CASSERTAQETQYF
TRBJ2-3	.	.	TRBV6-5	TGTGCCAGCAGTTTAGACCGGGTGTTGGGGCAGTATTTT	CASSLDRVLGQYF
TRBJ2-1	.	few	TRBV18	TGTGCCAGCTCACTCGCTAGCGCCGCCGCCTACAATGAGCAGTTCTTC	CASSLASAAAYNEQFF
TRBJ2-2	.	once	TRBV7-8	TGTGCCAGCAGCCCCCGACTCCAGAACACCGGGGAGCTGTTTTTT	CASSPRLQNTGELFF
TRBJ1-3	.	.	TRBV10-3	TGTGCCATCAGTGAGGCCATGACAGCCTCTGGAAACACCATATATTTT	CAISEAMTASGNTIYF
TRBJ2-7	TRBD1	.	TRBV25-1	TGTGCCAGCAGAGGGACAGGGGAGTCTCCCTACGAGCAGTACTTC	CASRGTGESPYEQYF
TRBJ2-5	.	.	TRBV18	TGTGCCAGCTCACTCAGCACGGCGGAACCGGGCCAGTACTTC	CASSLSTAEPGQYF
TRBJ2-1	TRBD1	.	TRBV11-3	TGTGCCAGCAGCTTAGCGTTCAAGGGACAGGGGCGGGCGAATGAGCAGTTCTTC	CASSLAFKGQGRANEQFF
TRBJ2-3	.	.	TRBV5-6	TGTGCCAGCACCGGACCCGGACGGAGGACAGATACGCAGTATTTT	CASTGPGRRTDTQYF
TRBJ1-5	.	.	TRBV27	TGTGCCAGCAGCAATAGCAATCAGCCCCAGCATTTT	CASSNSNQPQHF
TRBJ1-1	.	.	TRBV29-1	TGCAGCGTTAAGCCGAGCGACTACACTGAAGCTTTCTTT	CSVKPSDYTEAFF
TRBJ1-1	TRBD1	once	TRBV29-1	TGCAGCGCAAGAGGGACAGGGATGAACACTGAAGCTTTCTTT	CSARGTGMNTEAFF
TRBJ1-1	.	.	TRBV5-4	TGTGCCAGCAGCTTGGAACTAAGGGGGGCTTTCTTT	CASSLELRGAFF
TRBJ2-3	TRBD2	once	TRBV7-9	TGTGCCAGCAGCTCCTTCCAACTAGCGGGGGGGAAAGATACGCAGTATTTT	CASSSFQLAGGKDTQYF
TRBJ1-1	.	.	TRBV7-6	TGTGCCAGCAGCCTCTGGCAGTACACTGAAGCTTTCTTT	CASSLWQYTEAFF
TRBJ1-4	.	.	TRBV6-5	TGTGCCAGCAGTTACGTACGACAGCCAACTAATGAAAAACTGTTTTTT	CASSYVRQPTNEKLFF
TRBJ1-1	TRBD1	few	TRBV30	TGTGCCTGGAGTGACGGGACAGGGTGGAACACTGAAGCTTTCTTT	CAWSDGTGWNTEAFF
TRBJ2-1	TRBD1	.	TRBV5-1	TGCGCCAGCAGCGCGACAGGGGACGTTTACAATGAGCAGTTCTTC	CASSATGDVYNEQFF
TRBJ1-6	.	.	TRBV9	TGTGCCAGCAGCGCTACCGGAGGACTTTGGTCACCCCTCCACTTT	CASSATGGLWSPLHF